This entry describes one T cell receptor (beta chain). Its antigen is undetermined. This sample is drawn from a study of shared clonotypes between healthy human individuals. Notes on the study in general: Naive subsets tended to show greater estimated richness than memory subsets. Of the naive CD4 clonotypes, 4% to 5% were shared across several donors.

CDR1 is KGHSY and CDR2 is FQNENV in the germline V gene. Trimming left V 3 bases short and J 7 bases short, with 13 bases between. This CDR3 is built from 15 residues. Measured with immunoSEQ multiplex PCR; TCRdb has only the in-frame clones, and not every one. Of around 300,000 clones detected, more than 75% appear once; the ten largest clones hold 15% to 20%. The sequenced sample was memory CD8+ T cells sorted from blood. The sample's subset: CD45RO+ cells pooled with CCR7-negative TemRA cells. This clonotype was obtained from a man between 18 and 29 years old in good health. This chain uses TRBV16 with TRBJ1-6, with TRBD1 as a possible D gene (6 bases). The CDR3 region is CASSHLTGLNSPLHF. The CDR3, as DNA: TGTGCCAGCAGCCACCTGACAGGTTTGAATTCACCCCTCCACTTT.